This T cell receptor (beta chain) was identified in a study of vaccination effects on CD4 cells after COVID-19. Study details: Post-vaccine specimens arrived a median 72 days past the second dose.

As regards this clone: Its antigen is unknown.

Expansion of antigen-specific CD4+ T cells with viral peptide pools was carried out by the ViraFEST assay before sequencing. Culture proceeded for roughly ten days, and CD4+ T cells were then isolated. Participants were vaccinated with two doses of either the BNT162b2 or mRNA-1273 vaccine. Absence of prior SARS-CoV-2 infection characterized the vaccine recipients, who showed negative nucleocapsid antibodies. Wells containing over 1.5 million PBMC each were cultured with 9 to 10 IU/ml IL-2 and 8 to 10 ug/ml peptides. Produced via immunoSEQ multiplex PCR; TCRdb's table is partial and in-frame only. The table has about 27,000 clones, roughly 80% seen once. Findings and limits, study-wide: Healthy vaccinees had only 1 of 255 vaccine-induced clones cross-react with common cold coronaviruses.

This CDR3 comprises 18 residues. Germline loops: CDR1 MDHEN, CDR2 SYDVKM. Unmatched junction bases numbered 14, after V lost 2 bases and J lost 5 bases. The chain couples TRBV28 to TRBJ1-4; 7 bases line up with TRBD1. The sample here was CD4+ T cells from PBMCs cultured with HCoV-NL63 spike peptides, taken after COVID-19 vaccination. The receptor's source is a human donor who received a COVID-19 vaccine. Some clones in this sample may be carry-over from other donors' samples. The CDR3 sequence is CASSLVSGRGVTNEKLFF. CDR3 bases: TGTGCCAGCAGTTTAGTCTCGGGCAGGGGGGTTACAAATGAAAAACTGTTTTTT. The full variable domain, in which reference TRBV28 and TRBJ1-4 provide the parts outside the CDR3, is DVKVTQSSRYLVKRTGEKVFLECVQDMDHENMFWYRQDPGLGLRLIYFSYDVKMKEKGDIPEGYSVSREKKERFSLILESASTNQTSMYLCASSLVSGRGVTNEKLFFGSGTQLSVL.